This entry concerns a single TCR beta chain. Germline loops: CDR1 SGDLS, CDR2 YYNGEE. Between the trimmed V and J ends, which lost 0 bases and 1 base, there was a span of 11 bases. The CDR3 totals 15 residues. Measured with immunoSEQ multiplex PCR; TCRdb has only the in-frame clones, and not every one. Of around 170,000 clones in the sample, roughly 88% were seen once. The sample comes from a study of blood T cell repertoires in COVID-19. Study-level information: Material from acute and convalescent COVID-19 was sourced from the United States, Italy and Spain.

Material: PBMCs or T cells enriched from blood (not recorded which). V is TRBV9 and J is TRBJ2-7; D might be TRBD2 (5 bases). This sequence was found in a woman in her late teens or twenties who had recovered from COVID-19. The CDR3 loop is CASSVVAGESYEQYF. DNA for the CDR3: TGTGCCAGCAGCGTAGTCGCGGGCGAATCCTACGAGCAGTACTTC.